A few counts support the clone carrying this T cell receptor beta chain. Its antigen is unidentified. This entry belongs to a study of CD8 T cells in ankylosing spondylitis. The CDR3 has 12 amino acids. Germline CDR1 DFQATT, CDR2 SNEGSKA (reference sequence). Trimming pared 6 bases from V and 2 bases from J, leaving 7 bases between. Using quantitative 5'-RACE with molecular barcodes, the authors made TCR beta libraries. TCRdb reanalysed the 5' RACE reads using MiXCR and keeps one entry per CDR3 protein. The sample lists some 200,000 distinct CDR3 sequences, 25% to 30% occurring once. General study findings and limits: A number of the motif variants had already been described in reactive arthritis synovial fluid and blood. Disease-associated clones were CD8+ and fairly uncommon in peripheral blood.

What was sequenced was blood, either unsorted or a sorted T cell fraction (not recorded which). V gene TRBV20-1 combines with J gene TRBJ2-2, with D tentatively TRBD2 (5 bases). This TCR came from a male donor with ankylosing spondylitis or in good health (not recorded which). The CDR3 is CSARLNTGELFF. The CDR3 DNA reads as TGCAGTGCCCGACTAAACACCGGGGAGCTGTTTTTT.